The source of this T cell receptor (beta chain) is a study of blood T cell repertoires in COVID-19. Measured with immunoSEQ multiplex PCR; TCRdb has only the in-frame clones, and not every one. The table records hundreds of thousands of clones, about 89% of them present only once. The junction had 8 bases not matched to a gene; V was cut back by 2 bases and J by 5 bases. The CDR3 covers 15 residues. From germline, CDR1 is SGHNT and CDR2 YYREEE (reference sequence). This clone was seen only a few times. This clonotype was obtained from a woman aged 55-69 years who had recovered from COVID-19. Sequenced: peripheral blood. The chain carries TRBV5-4 and TRBJ2-5; 8 nucleotides match TRBD2. The CDR3 coding sequence is TGTGCCAGCAGCTTCCACGGGGGGGCCTGGGAGACCCAGTACTTC. Translating gives CASSFHGGAWETQYF.